This T cell receptor (beta chain) came from a study of T-cell memory formation after mild COVID-19 (dated by TCRdb to about 2021). General notes on the study: TCR sequence clusters from the two donors were found to be largely donor specific. Two young, previously healthy adult volunteers, one female and one male, were included in the cohort. T-cell clones expanding and contracting after mild COVID-19 in a couple of donors were tracked by longitudinal TCRalpha and TCRbeta repertoire sequencing. Findings and caveats that apply to the study as a whole: Some responding clones were found in pre-infection memory, which suggests that pre-existing cross-reactive memory T cells took part in the SARS-CoV-2 response. Contracting CD4+ clones were found mainly in CM and EM memory subsets, while CD8+ clones were enriched in EMRA. The study included only a couple of mild cases, and larger cohorts that include severe cases with pre-infection samples were judged to be necessary. Balanced CD4/CD8 phenotypes were observed for clones contracting from day 15 to 85, whereas a bias towards CD4+ was observed for a second wave of clones expanding from day 15 to 37. SARS-CoV-2 specificity of the second-wave clones peaking on day 37 was not confirmed.

Germline trimming: 4 bases from V, 1 base from J; junction bases outside gene matches: 6. The CDR3, cysteine through phenylalanine, is 15 amino acids long. Just CDR3 DNA is preserved here, 45 bases in frame from base 1. CDR1 and CDR2, looked up from the germline V gene, are SGHRS and YFSETQ. Sequencing instrument: Illumina NovaSeq 6000. TCRalpha and TCRbeta cDNA libraries were constructed by 5'RACE with constant-segment primers, with sample barcodes and unique molecular identifiers being introduced. RNA was extracted from every sample with Trizol reagent. Amplification of the libraries took two PCR steps, and the second step added a second sample barcode plus Illumina TruSeq adapters. Sequencing of the libraries was done on an Illumina NovaSeq, producing 2 x 150 bp paired-end reads. The authors' analysis ran thus. With migec v1.2.7, reads were demultiplexed and then collapsed into UMI-guided consensus sequences. Using mixcr v2.1.11, the UMI consensuses were aligned to TRA and TRB V and J templates and assembled into clonotypes. Clonotypes were classified as expanded or contracted when called significant by both edgeR and NoisET, with noise models trained on biological replicates. For edgeR calls, the cutoffs were a false discovery rate-adjusted p below 0.01 and a log2 fold-change threshold of 1. As an exploratory analysis of dynamics, PCA with hierarchical clustering was applied to max-normalized trajectories of the 1000 most abundant clonotypes. The CD4 or CD8 phenotype of responding clones was assigned using the separately sequenced CD4+ and CD8+ repertoires. TCRdb cleaned the public reads at Q25 with fastp, built clones with MiXCR and kept in-frame beta chains. Each CDR3 protein appears once, grouped with its most common genes and DNA. In this record, the V and J calls reflect TCRdb's handling and not the investigators' own analysis. Here the sample has around 410,000 distinct CDR3 sequences; around 22% occur a single time. The ten largest account for approximately 14% of the sample.

Remarks on this clonotype: Its antigen specificity is not known. Base qualities were left out, and no much larger clone turns up one base away.

Ficoll-Paque density gradient centrifugation was used to isolate PBMCs. The material sequenced was PBMCs or a T cell subset sorted from them (not recorded which). The chain couples TRBV5-1 to TRBJ2-7, with 9 central nucleotides matching TRBD2. This TCR was sampled from an adult woman who had mild COVID-19 (a few samples of this study predate the infection). The sample titles of this study are shuffled in the database, so cell type and time point are left out; the donor was told from shared clones. The CDR3 reads as follows: CASSPSGVLSYEQYF. In nucleotide form, the sequence is TGCGCCAGCAGCCCTAGCGGGGTCCTTTCCTACGAGCAGTACTTC.